The rows below give T cell receptor beta chains drawn from one sample of a study of cytomegalovirus exposure and HLA in healthy donors. Only in-frame clones appear in the TCRdb table, and some are missing; sequencing was by immunoSEQ multiplex PCR. Among around 150,000 clones listed, roughly four fifths were seen once. Sample: PBMCs. All receptors come from a man between 50 and 59 years old in good health and CMV-seropositive. The CDR3 runs from the conserved cysteine through the conserved F or W. Fields, in order: clone size, V gene, D gene, J gene, CDR3 length, CDR3 DNA, CDR3 protein. A D gene is named only where the DNA matches it firmly. The size entry is marked missing in some rows and otherwise reads once, few, many or a size class.

-	TRBV19	-	TRBJ2-2	16	TGTGCCAGTACCCAATCCCCGGGACAGAACACCGGGGAGCTGTTTTTT	CASTQSPGQNTGELFF
-	TRBV4-1	-	TRBJ1-5	15	TGCGCCAGCAGCCACGTTACAGGGCCGAATCAGCCCCAGCATTTT	CASSHVTGPNQPQHF
-	TRBV2	-	TRBJ2-3	15	TGTGCCAGCACCGAGGGGGGGGGCGACACAGATACGCAGTATTTT	CASTEGGGDTDTQYF
-	TRBV5-1	-	TRBJ1-1	16	TGCGCCAGCAGCCGGGCCATGGGACAAGTGAACACTGAAGCTTTCTTT	CASSRAMGQVNTEAFF
-	TRBV7-2	-	TRBJ1-2	16	TGTGCCAGCAGCTTAGCGGGATACAGGACGGTCGATGGCTACACCTTC	CASSLAGYRTVDGYTF
-	TRBV7-2	-	TRBJ1-1	15	TGTGCCAGCAGCAAGCCAGGGGCTATGGGAACTGAAGCTTTCTTT	CASSKPGAMGTEAFF
-	TRBV5-1	-	TRBJ2-5	14	TGCGCCAGCAGCTTGGACCGACAACAAGAGACCCAGTACTTC	CASSLDRQQETQYF
-	TRBV5-1	TRBD1	TRBJ1-2	14	TGCGCCAGCAGCACCGGGACAGCGGCCTATGGCTACACCTTC	CASSTGTAAYGYTF
-	TRBV7-2	TRBD1	TRBJ1-6	14	TGTGCCAGCAGCCCCCGACAGGGTGGTTCACCCCTCCACTTT	CASSPRQGGSPLHF
-	TRBV6-5	-	TRBJ2-7	14	TGTGCCAGCAGTTCGGACTCGTGGGTGGGGTTGCGGTACTTC	CASSSDSWVGLRYF
-	TRBV6-5	TRBD2	TRBJ2-7	13	TGTGCCAGCAGGGCGGGACTAGCCTACGAGCAGTACTTC	CASRAGLAYEQYF
-	TRBV2	-	TRBJ1-2	15	TGTGCCAGCAGTGAAAGGGGCAGGGGCGTGGAAGGCTACACCTTC	CASSERGRGVEGYTF
-	TRBV7-6	TRBD2	TRBJ2-2	16	TGTGCCAGCAGCCCATCTAGCGGGAGAGGGGCCGGGGAGCTGTTTTTT	CASSPSSGRGAGELFF
-	TRBV7-9	-	TRBJ1-1	14	TGTGCCAGCAGCTTAGTCCAGAAGAACACTGAAGCTTTCTTT	CASSLVQKNTEAFF
-	TRBV9	TRBD1	TRBJ2-7	15	TGTGCCAGCAGCCGGACCGGGACAGACTCCTACGAGCAGTACTTC	CASSRTGTDSYEQYF
-	TRBV19	TRBD2	TRBJ2-1	15	TGTGCCAGTATCCCCCCCGCGGGAGGTTACAATGAGCAGTTCTTC	CASIPPAGGYNEQFF
-	TRBV19	-	TRBJ1-2	14	TGTGCCAGTAGTATAGGGGACTTGGACTATGGCTACACCTTC	CASSIGDLDYGYTF
-	TRBV2	-	TRBJ2-2	17	TGTGCCAGCAGTGAAGATGTGTCGGGACTGAACACCGGGGAGCTGTTTTTT	CASSEDVSGLNTGELFF
-	TRBV21-1	-	TRBJ1-3	16	TGTGCCAGCAGCAACCAAGACACAGCCTCTGGAAACACCATATATTTT	CASSNQDTASGNTIYF
-	TRBV7-6	TRBD1	TRBJ1-5	15	TGTGCCAGCAGCTTATGGACAGGGGGCGGTCAGCCCCAGCATTTT	CASSLWTGGGQPQHF
once	TRBV28	-	TRBJ1-2	14	TGTGCCAGCATGATCAGGGATTCTGGTTATGGCTACACCTTC	CASMIRDSGYGYTF
-	TRBV4-1	-	TRBJ2-1	15	TGCGCCAGCACCCAGGCTACAGGCTCCTACAATGAGCAGTTCTTC	CASTQATGSYNEQFF
-	TRBV11-2	TRBD1	TRBJ2-5	18	TGTGCCAGCAGCTTGGGCCCTCGACAGGGGCAAACTCAAGAGACCCAGTACTTC	CASSLGPRQGQTQETQYF
-	TRBV18	-	TRBJ2-7	14	TGTGCCAGCTCAGCCCGGCGGGAACCCTACGAGCAGTACTTC	CASSARREPYEQYF
-	TRBV18	TRBD1	TRBJ2-7	14	TGTGCCAGCTCATCCGGACAGGGGGCTTACGAGCAGTACTTC	CASSSGQGAYEQYF
-	TRBV6-6	-	TRBJ2-3	14	TGTGCCAATGCCCGGGACTCGAGCACAGATACGCAGTATTTT	CANARDSSTDTQYF
-	TRBV6-4	-	TRBJ1-3	14	TGTGCCAGCAGTGACAAGCTAGGCCGATACACCATATATTTT	CASSDKLGRYTIYF
-	TRBV6-5	TRBD1	TRBJ2-7	15	TGTGCCAGCAGTTACTCCGGGACAGGGATAAGCGAGCAGTACTTC	CASSYSGTGISEQYF
-	TRBV6-5	TRBD1	TRBJ1-5	15	TGTGCCAGCAGCCGAACAATCGACAGGGATCAGCCCCAGCATTTT	CASSRTIDRDQPQHF
-	TRBV9	TRBD2	TRBJ2-5	17	TGTGCCAGCAACCTGGGACTAGCGGGAGCCGACGGAGAGACCCAGTACTTC	CASNLGLAGADGETQYF
once	TRBV18	TRBD1	TRBJ1-4	19	TGTGCCAGCTCACCAGCCATAGTACAGGGGGGAGCAACTAATGAAAAACTGTTTTTT	CASSPAIVQGGATNEKLFF
-	TRBV5-1	-	TRBJ1-3	16	TGCGCCAGCAGCTTGGCCGGGAGGGGAACTGGAAACACCATATATTTT	CASSLAGRGTGNTIYF
-	TRBV30	-	TRBJ1-2	14	TGTGCCTGGAGTGTCCCAGGGGTTAACTATGGCTACACCTTC	CAWSVPGVNYGYTF
-	TRBV19	-	TRBJ1-1	15	TGTGCCAGTAGTGGGGGGGCAGGGATAACTACTGAAGCTTTCTTT	CASSGGAGITTEAFF
few	TRBV7-9	TRBD1	TRBJ1-5	15	TGTGCCAGCAGCTTAGCGGCAGGGGGCGATCAGCCCCAGCATTTT	CASSLAAGGDQPQHF
few	TRBV5-4	-	TRBJ2-7	11	TGTGCCAGCAGCCACAATGCCGAGCAGTACTTC	CASSHNAEQYF
-	TRBV25-1	TRBD2	TRBJ2-5	17	TGTGCCAGCAGTGAATTCTTAGGGACTAGCGGGGAAGAGACCCAGTACTTC	CASSEFLGTSGEETQYF
few	TRBV7-9	-	TRBJ2-5	13	TGTGCCAGCAGCCCCGCGGGGATGGAGACCCAGTACTTC	CASSPAGMETQYF
-	TRBV4-3	TRBD1	TRBJ1-1	19	TGCGCCAGCAGCCAAGACAGTTACGTGGCAGGGGGCCGAAGGACTGAAGCTTTCTTT	CASSQDSYVAGGRRTEAFF
-	TRBV6-1	TRBD1	TRBJ1-5	14	TGTGCCAGCATGACAGGGAATAGCAATCAGCCCCAGCATTTT	CASMTGNSNQPQHF